This T cell receptor beta chain was captured by sequencing in a study of T cells in Graves' hyperthyroidism and ophthalmopathy. RNA transcripts were the template for amplifying TCR beta CDR3 regions. Carried out on the TCR CDR3, a first-round RT-PCR used the HTBI primer set. TCRdb reanalysed the multiplex PCR reads using MiXCR and keeps one entry per CDR3 protein. The sample consists of roughly 290,000 distinct CDR3 sequences, about a sixth of them appearing once. This clonotype was seen ten or more times. Between the trimmed V and J ends, which lost 1 base and 7 bases, there was a span of 19 bases. This CDR3 comprises 16 residues. Germline values: CDR1 SGHTA, CDR2 FQGNSA.

The sample comprised blood. This chain joins TRBV7-2 and TRBJ1-2, with a possible D match to TRBD1 (6 bases). This clonotype originated in a woman aged 55-75 years with Graves' ophthalmopathy. The CDR3 here is CASSLVMAGDVGGYTF. Written as DNA, the CDR3 is TGTGCCAGCAGCTTAGTAATGGCAGGGGATGTTGGTGGCTACACCTTC.